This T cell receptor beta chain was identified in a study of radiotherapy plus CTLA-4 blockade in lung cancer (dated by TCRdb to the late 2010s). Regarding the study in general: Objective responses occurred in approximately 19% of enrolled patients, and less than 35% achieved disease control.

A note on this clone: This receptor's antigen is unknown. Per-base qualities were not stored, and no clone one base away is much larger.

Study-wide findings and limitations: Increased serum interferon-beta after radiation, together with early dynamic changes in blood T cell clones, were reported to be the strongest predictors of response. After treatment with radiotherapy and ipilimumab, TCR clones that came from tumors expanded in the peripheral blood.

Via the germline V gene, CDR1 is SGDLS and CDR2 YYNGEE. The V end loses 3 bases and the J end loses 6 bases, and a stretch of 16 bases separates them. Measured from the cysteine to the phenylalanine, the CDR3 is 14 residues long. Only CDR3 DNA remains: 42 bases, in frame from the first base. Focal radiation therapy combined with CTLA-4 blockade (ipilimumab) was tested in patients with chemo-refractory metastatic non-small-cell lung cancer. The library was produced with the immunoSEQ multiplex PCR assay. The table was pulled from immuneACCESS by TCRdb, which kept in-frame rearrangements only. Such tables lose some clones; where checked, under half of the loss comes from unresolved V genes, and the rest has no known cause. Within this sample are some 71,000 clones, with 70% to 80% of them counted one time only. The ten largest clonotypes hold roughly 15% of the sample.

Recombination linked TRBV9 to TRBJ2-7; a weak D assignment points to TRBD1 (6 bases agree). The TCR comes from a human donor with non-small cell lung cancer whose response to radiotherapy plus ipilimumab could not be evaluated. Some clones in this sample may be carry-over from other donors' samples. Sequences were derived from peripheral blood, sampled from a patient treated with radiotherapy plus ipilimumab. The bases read TGTGCCAGCAGCGGGACAGCTCCATCGGTCGAGCAGTACTTC. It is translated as CASSGTAPSVEQYF.